This passage covers 30 T cell receptor beta chains from one sample sequenced in a study of TIL therapy for anti-PD-1-resistant metastatic lung cancer. The time point here: pre-treatment sample, taken before nivolumab and TIL therapy. The libraries were made with immunoSEQ v3. Generated by immunoSEQ multiplex PCR, the TCRdb table keeps only in-frame clones and is missing some. This table holds more than 45,000 clones, around 90% found once. Sequences were derived from blood, sampled at baseline. The receptors originated from a person aged 30 to 80 with non-small cell lung cancer.

V is TRBV29-1 and J is TRBJ1-5, with 8 nucleotides matching TRBD1. This CDR3 is built from 15 residues. The germline V gene has CDR1 SQVTM and CDR2 ANQGSEA. Trimming cost V 7 bases and J 4 bases; bases outside gene matches: 12. Here the CDR3 reads CSATFGQGNNQPQHF. The DNA for the CDR3 is TGCAGCGCCACGTTCGGACAGGGTAATAATCAGCCCCAGCATTTT.

The V gene is TRBV6-4, the J gene TRBJ1-2, with TRBD1 matching 7 bases. The germline V gene has CDR1 MRHNA and CDR2 SNTAGT. The CDR3 sequence is 16 residues long. V shed 6 bases, J shed 5 bases, and the junction held 15 bases outside the gene matches. The CDR3 here is CASRAINTGDRYGYTF. The CDR3 DNA follows: TGTGCCAGCAGGGCAATAAATACAGGGGATAGATATGGCTACACCTTC.

J is TRBJ2-1 and V is TRBV9; 9 bases are shared with TRBD2. Germline V lookup: CDR1 SGDLS, CDR2 YYNGEE. V dropped 2 bases and J dropped 3; count of bases not matched to a gene: 9. CDR3 length equals 17 residues. CDR3 loop: CASSVPPLAGLYNEQFF. CDR3 DNA sequence: TGTGCCAGCAGCGTTCCTCCGCTAGCGGGACTCTACAATGAGCAGTTCTTC.

V usage is TRBV10-2 and J usage is TRBJ2-3, with 9 bases fitting TRBD1. From germline, CDR1 is WSHSY and CDR2 SAAADI. The CDR3 is 15 amino acids. The J segment lost 7 bases and the V segment lost 3 bases, leaving 8 bases of the junction unmatched. CDR3 in amino acids: CASSETGTGMNTQYF. The CDR3 DNA sequence: TGCGCCAGCAGTGAAACGGGGACAGGGATGAATACGCAGTATTTT.

This clone has just one count. The chain has TRBV5-1 and TRBJ1-2, with D possibly being TRBD1 (5 bases). The CDR3 is 14 residues long. Germline-derived CDR1 and CDR2 are SGHRS and YFSETQ. V lost 4 bases and J lost 2, with 12 bases in between. The CDR3 DNA is TGCGCCAGCAGCAGCTGGGACGGCAACTATGGCTACACCTTC. It specifies CASSSWDGNYGYTF.

V gene TRBV1 combines with J gene TRBJ1-2. TRBV1 is termed a pseudogene. CDR3 size: 14 residues. The CDR3 here is CTSSQGAARYGYTF. The CDR3, as DNA: TGCACCAGCAGCCAAGGGGCGGCTAGATATGGCTACACCTTC.

This chain connects TRBV19 to TRBJ1-6, with 8 bases lining up with TRBD1. From germline, CDR1 is LNHDA and CDR2 SQIVND (reference sequence). CDR3 size: 15 residues. Losses at the gene ends were 5 bases for V and 7 bases for J; bases not matched to a gene: 7. The CDR3 DNA reads TGTGCCAGTAGTGGACAGGGTGCCGTGAATTCACCCCTCCACTTT. This translates into CASSGQGAVNSPLHF.

The chain has TRBV14 and TRBJ2-3, with D perhaps matching TRBD2 (6 bases). CDR1 is SGHDN and CDR2 is FVKESK in the germline V gene. Trimming pared 1 base from V and 12 bases from J, leaving 17 bases between. This CDR3 is 14 amino acids long. The CDR3 coding sequence is TGTGCCAGCAGCCAAGCTCTGGGACTTCCCCCCCAGTATTTT. It codes for CASSQALGLPPQYF.

J is TRBJ2-7 and V is TRBV28, with D perhaps TRBD2 (5 bases). Trimming removed 7 bases from V and 0 bases from J, with 10 bases in between. The CDR3 consists of 13 residues. CDR1 MDHEN and CDR2 SYDVKM come from the germline V gene. The DNA of the CDR3 is TGTGCCAGCAAGGACGGAGGCTCCTACGAGCAGTACTTC. Residues: CASKDGGSYEQYF.

The gene calls are TRBV20-1 and TRBJ1-2; 10 positions match TRBD1. The CDR3 loop spans 17 amino acids. The V and J ends lost 3 bases and 2 bases, in that order; junction bases with no gene match: 12. CDR1 DFQATT and CDR2 SNEGSKA come from the germline V gene (reference sequence). This CDR3 is CSASSRDRGHTNYGYTF. The CDR3 DNA follows: TGCAGTGCTAGTTCCCGGGACAGGGGCCACACGAACTATGGCTACACCTTC.

The chain employs TRBV10-3 and TRBJ2-7, with 12 bases aligning to TRBD1. The ends lost 4 bases at V and 3 bases at J; junction bases unmatched: 4. There are 15 residues in the CDR3. Germline V gene data show CDR1 as ENHRY and CDR2 as SYGVKD. CDR3 sequence: CAISGDRGRGYEQYF. The CDR3 region has the DNA TGTGCCATCAGTGGGGACAGGGGGCGAGGCTACGAGCAGTACTTC.

V gene TRBV7-9 combines with J gene TRBJ2-3; 10 bases agree with TRBD2. Germline V gives CDR1 SEHNR, CDR2 FQNEAQ (reference sequence). CDR3 length: 17 residues. V gave up 1 base and J gave up 6 bases; unmatched junction bases: 10. CDR3 amino acids: CASSLGSGRAVGDTQYF. The DNA of the CDR3 is TGTGCCAGCAGCTTAGGGAGCGGGAGGGCCGTCGGGGATACGCAGTATTTT. Filled out from reference TRBV7-9 and TRBJ2-3, the complete variable domain reads DTGVSQNPRHKITKRGQNVTFRCDPISEHNRLYWYRQTLGQGPEFLTYFQNEAQLEKSRLLSDRFSAERPKGSFSTLEIQRTEQGDSAMYLCASSLGSGRAVGDTQYFGPGTRLTVL.

The V and J genes are TRBV10-2 and TRBJ1-6; weak D call: TRBD1 (6 bases). Trimming shortened V by 0 bases and J by 0 bases, and 9 bases separated the two germline ends. In germline, CDR1 is WSHSY, CDR2 SAAADI. The CDR3 covers 17 residues. CDR3 bases: TGCGCCAGCAGTGAGTCGAAGGGGGGCTCCTATAATTCACCCCTCCACTTT. This encodes CASSESKGGSYNSPLHF.

This sequence joins TRBV2 and TRBJ1-3, with D unclear. The CDR3 runs 16 residues. Trimming left V 2 bases short and J 0 bases short, with 11 bases between. Looked up from germline, CDR1 is SNHLY and CDR2 is FYNNEI. The CDR3, as DNA: TGTGCCAGCAGTGAACGGCCCGGGCTCTCTGGAAACACCATATATTTT. Encoded protein: CASSERPGLSGNTIYF.

This clone was found a few times. This chain joins TRBV11-2 and TRBJ1-1; D gene uncertain. The CDR3 is made up of 11 amino acids. V lost 5 bases, J lost 5 bases, and 6 bases lay in between. Germline V gene data show CDR1 as SGHAT and CDR2 as FQNNGV. CDR3 bases: TGTGCCAGCAGCGTTCAAACTGAAGCTTTCTTT. The encoded protein is CASSVQTEAFF.

V usage is TRBV10-3 and J usage is TRBJ2-5; 9 nucleotides agree with TRBD2. The CDR3 totals 14 residues. Looked up from germline, CDR1 is ENHRY and CDR2 is SYGVKD. With 4 bases clipped from V and 5 bases from J, the junction kept 5 bases outside the gene matches. The CDR3 bases are TGTGCCATCAGTGGGACTAGCGCGGGGGAGACCCAGTACTTC. Translation gives CAISGTSAGETQYF.

This clone was recorded a few times. This chain connects TRBV9 to TRBJ1-4; TRBD1 might be the D (5 bases). With 2 bases removed from V and 2 bases from J, the gap between germline ends came to 10 bases. CDR3 size: 15 residues. In germline, CDR1 is SGDLS, CDR2 YYNGEE. CDR3 nucleotide sequence: TGTGCCAGCAGCGTTTCGACAGAGACTAATGAAAAACTGTTTTTT. Translated, it gives CASSVSTETNEKLFF.

The chain joins TRBV28 to TRBJ1-2; 11 bases are a match to TRBD1. V was clipped by 8 bases and J by 7 bases; unmatched bases: 3. The CDR3 has 12 amino acids. Germline V gives CDR1 MDHEN, CDR2 SYDVKM. This CDR3 reads CASSGQGVGYTF. The CDR3 DNA is TGTGCCAGCTCGGGACAGGGGGTTGGCTACACCTTC.

The rearrangement joins TRBV5-1 to TRBJ2-3, with D perhaps TRBD1 (7 bases). The length of the CDR3 is 16 residues. V lost 0 bases and J 6 bases, leaving 17 bases between the germline ends. Germline CDR1 SGHRS, CDR2 YFSETQ. DNA of the CDR3: TGCGCCAGCAGCTTGGCCTGGCAGGGGGGTGGCGATACGCAGTATTTT. Its translation is CASSLAWQGGGDTQYF. The full variable domain, in which reference TRBV5-1 and TRBJ2-3 provide the parts outside the CDR3, is KAGVTQTPRYLIKTRGQQVTLSCSPISGHRSVSWYQQTPGQGLQFLFEYFSETQRNKGNFPGRFSGRQFSNSRSEMNVSTLELGDSALYLCASSLAWQGGGDTQYFGPGTRLTVL.

CDR3 sequence reads: CAWATGLGVHGDTDTQYF. Here the CDR3 DNA reads TGTGCCTGGGCCACAGGGCTTGGAGTCCACGGGGACACAGATACGCAGTATTTT. This sequence joins TRBV30 and TRBJ2-3; weak D call: TRBD1 (6 bases). Looked up from germline, CDR1 is GTSNPN and CDR2 is SVGIG (reference sequence). This CDR3 region has 18 residues. The V gene lost 5 bases and the J gene lost 2 bases, with 26 bases spanning the gap. Combining the CDR3 with reference TRBV30 and TRBJ2-3 gives the whole variable domain SQTIHQWPATLVQPVGSPLSLECTVEGTSNPNLYWYRQAAGRGLQLLFYSVGIGQISSEVPQNLSASRPQDRQFILSSKKLLLSDSGFYLCAWATGLGVHGDTDTQYFGPGTRLTVL.

The V call is TRBV5-1, the J call TRBJ2-7, with TRBD2 matching over 7 bases. The CDR3 runs to 14 residues. Germline CDR1 and CDR2: SGHRS and YFSETQ. V shed 5 bases, J shed 4 bases, and the junction held 9 bases outside the gene matches. The CDR3 region has the DNA TGCGCCAGCAGACCGACTAGCCACGCTTACGAGCAGTACTTC. This encodes CASRPTSHAYEQYF.

The chain links TRBV11-2 to TRBJ2-3; D gene uncertain. The CDR3 contains 11 residues. Trimming took 5 bases from V and 5 from J, leaving 5 bases between them. Germline V gives CDR1 SGHAT, CDR2 FQNNGV. CDR3 bases: TGTGCCAGCAGCCTGGAAGATACGCAGTATTTT. It specifies CASSLEDTQYF.

The chain joins TRBV9 to TRBJ2-5; 8 bases line up with TRBD1. V gave up 3 bases and J gave up 5 bases; unmatched junction bases: 3. The CDR3 consists of 13 residues. From germline, CDR1 is SGDLS and CDR2 YYNGEE. This CDR3 is CASSARQGETQYF. As DNA, the CDR3 is TGTGCCAGCAGCGCCCGACAGGGGGAGACCCAGTACTTC. Drawing the rest from reference TRBV9 and TRBJ2-5, the complete variable domain is DSGVTQTPKHLITATGQRVTLRCSPRSGDLSVYWYQQSLDQGLQFLIQYYNGEERAKGNILERFSAQQFPDLHSELNLSSLELGDSALYFCASSARQGETQYFGPGTRLLVL.

The chain combines TRBV27 with TRBJ1-2, with TRBD1 as a possible D gene (5 bases). This CDR3 comprises 13 residues. Germline CDR1 MNHEY, CDR2 SMNVEV (reference sequence). The germline V and J ends were trimmed by 2 bases and 8 bases, with 12 bases remaining between them. CDR3 in DNA: TGTGCCAGCAGTTTAACGGGGGTTAGCGGCTACACCTTC. Translation gives CASSLTGVSGYTF.

The chain has TRBV10-3 and TRBJ1-1; tentatively, D is TRBD1 (5 bases). Germline CDR1 is ENHRY and CDR2 is SYGVKD. The CDR3 consists of 16 residues. Trimming cost V 2 bases and J 0 bases, with 13 bases left between them. The CDR3 coding sequence is TGTGCCATCAGTGAGGGGACGGCCGTGATGAACACTGAAGCTTTCTTT. This gives the protein CAISEGTAVMNTEAFF.

The chain is built from TRBV6-6 and TRBJ2-1; TRBD2 agrees at 12 bases. This CDR3 has 16 amino acids. Germline V gene sequence: CDR1 MNHNY, CDR2 SVGAGI (reference sequence). The V segment lost 0 bases and the J segment 9 bases; nucleotides outside the gene matches: 6. The DNA of the CDR3 is TGTGCCAGCAGTTACTCGGCTAGCGGGGGGGCGGTTGAGCAGTTCTTC. Its protein product is CASSYSASGGAVEQFF.

V usage is TRBV7-3 and J usage is TRBJ2-3, with D possibly being TRBD2 (6 bases). This CDR3 has 15 residues. CDR1 SGHTA and CDR2 FQGTGA come from the germline V gene. V was trimmed by 5 bases and J by 2 bases, leaving 14 bases between them. The CDR3 here is CASSKGLGNTDTQYF. DNA for the CDR3: TGTGCCAGCAGCAAGGGACTGGGGAACACAGATACGCAGTATTTT. Using reference TRBV7-3 and TRBJ2-3 for the parts outside the CDR3, the full variable domain is GAGVSQTPSNKVTEKGKYVELRCDPISGHTALYWYRQSLGQGPEFLIYFQGTGAADDSGLPNDRFFAVRPEGSVSTLKIQRTERGDSAVYLCASSKGLGNTDTQYFGPGTRLTVL.

The rearrangement uses TRBV2 and TRBJ2-1; D gene ambiguous. Trimming left V 1 base short and J 9 bases short, with 19 bases between. Germline values: CDR1 SNHLY, CDR2 FYNNEI. The CDR3 is 16 residues long. Here the CDR3 reads CASSEGHGEIESEQFF. CDR3 coding DNA: TGTGCCAGCAGTGAAGGTCATGGCGAGATCGAGAGTGAGCAGTTCTTC.

J is TRBJ2-2 and V is TRBV19, with D uncertain. This CDR3 has 14 amino acids. From germline, CDR1 is LNHDA and CDR2 SQIVND (reference sequence). The ends were cut back, 5 bases at V and 0 bases at J, with 7 bases in the middle. CDR3 region: CASSVQANTGELFF. CDR3 nucleotide sequence: TGTGCCAGTAGTGTTCAGGCGAACACCGGGGAGCTGTTTTTT.

J is TRBJ2-7 and V is TRBV10-2, with 10 positions matching TRBD2. This CDR3 comprises 13 residues. V shed 8 bases and J 5 bases; nucleotides not matched to a gene: 6. The V gene's germline CDR1 is WSHSY and CDR2 SAAADI. CDR3 DNA: TGCGCCAGCTTTCAAGCGGGAGGGAACGAGCAGTACTTC. This gives the protein CASFQAGGNEQYF.